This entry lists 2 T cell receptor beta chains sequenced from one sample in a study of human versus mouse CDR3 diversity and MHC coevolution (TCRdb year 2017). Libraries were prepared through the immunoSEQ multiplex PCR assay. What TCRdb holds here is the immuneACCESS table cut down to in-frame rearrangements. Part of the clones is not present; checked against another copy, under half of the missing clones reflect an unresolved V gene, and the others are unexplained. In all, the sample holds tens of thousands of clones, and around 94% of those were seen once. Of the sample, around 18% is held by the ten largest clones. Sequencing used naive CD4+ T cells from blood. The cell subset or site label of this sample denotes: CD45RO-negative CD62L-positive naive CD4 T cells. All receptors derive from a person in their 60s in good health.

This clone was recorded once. Written as DNA, the CDR3 is TGTGCCAGCAGTGAAAAGGGGGCAGGGTCTGGAAACACCATATATTTT. Its protein product is CASSEKGAGSGNTIYF. This sequence joins TRBV6-1 and TRBJ1-3, with TRBD1 matching over 7 bases. The J segment lost 1 base and the V segment lost 2 bases, leaving 5 bases of the junction unmatched. The germline CDR1 and CDR2 sequences are MNHNS and SASEGT. The CDR3 consists of 16 residues.

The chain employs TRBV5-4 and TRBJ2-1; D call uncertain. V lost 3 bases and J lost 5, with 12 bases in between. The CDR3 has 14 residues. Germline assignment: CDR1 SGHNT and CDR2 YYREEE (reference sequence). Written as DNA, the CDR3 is TGTGCCAGCAGCTCACCCTCCTCGGACAATGAGCAGTTCTTC. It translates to CASSSPSSDNEQFF. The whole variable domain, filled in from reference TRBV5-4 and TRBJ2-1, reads ETGVTQSPTHLIKTRGQQVTLRCSSQSGHNTVSWYQQALGQGPQFIFQYYREEENGRGNFPPRFSGLQFPNYSSELNVNALELDDSALYLCASSSPSSDNEQFFGPGTRLTVL.